Listed here are 24 T cell receptor beta chains from one sample, sequenced in a study of blood T cell repertoires in COVID-19 (dated by TCRdb to 2020 to 2021). The library was built by means of the immunoSEQ multiplex PCR assay. TCRdb mirrors the immuneACCESS table, restricted to in-frame sequences. Some clones are absent from its copies; in checked studies, under half trace to an unresolved V gene, and the reason for the others is unknown. The sample table contains about 50,000 clones; only one count was recorded for 70% to 90% of them. The ten largest clones represent under 2.5% of the sample. Sequenced: peripheral blood. Receptor source: a human donor in a cohort sampled during active COVID-19.

The chain is built from TRBV12-3 or TRBV12-4 and TRBJ2-1; D is undetermined. With 2 bases removed from V and 6 bases from J, the gap between germline ends came to 5 bases. This CDR3 contains 12 residues. In nucleotides, the CDR3 is TGTGCCAGCAGTTTAATTCTCAATGAGCAGTTCTTC. Translated, it gives CASSLILNEQFF.

The V call is TRBV28, the J call TRBJ2-7; 7 nucleotides match TRBD2. The germline V gene has CDR1 MDHEN and CDR2 SYDVKM. This CDR3 comprises 16 residues. The trim removed 4 bases at V and 3 bases at J, leaving 12 bases unmatched. CDR3 in DNA: TGTGCCAGCAGTTCCCCCCAGTCTAGCGGCGGCTACGAGCAGTACTTC. It codes for CASSSPQSSGGYEQYF.

A single count supports this clone. The V and J genes are TRBV11-2 and TRBJ2-7, with 10 bases aligning to TRBD1. CDR1 and CDR2 (germline): SGHAT, FQNNGV. The V and J ends lost 4 bases and 3 bases, in that order; junction bases with no gene match: 18. CDR3 size: 19 residues. In DNA, the CDR3 is TGTGCCAGCAGCTCGCAATCCGGGACAGGGGTAGGTCTGAGCTACGAGCAGTACTTC. It yields the protein CASSSQSGTGVGLSYEQYF.

The V and J genes are TRBV9 and TRBJ2-7; TRBD2 aligns across 9 bases. V lost 3 bases, J lost 3 bases, and 10 bases stayed unmatched. Germline assignment: CDR1 SGDLS and CDR2 YYNGEE. The CDR3 sequence is 16 residues long. CDR3 sequence reads: CASSANPTSGFYEQYF. The CDR3 DNA reads TGTGCCAGCAGCGCGAACCCGACTAGCGGATTCTACGAGCAGTACTTC.

The rearrangement uses TRBV7-9 and TRBJ1-1, with a possible D match to TRBD1 (5 bases). The CDR3 covers 13 residues. V was shortened by 7 bases and J by 4 bases, with 13 bases between the two germline ends. Germline CDR1 SEHNR, CDR2 FQNEAQ (reference sequence). The CDR3: CASTPGGTTEAFF. The CDR3, as DNA: TGTGCCAGCACCCCGGGGGGGACCACTGAAGCTTTCTTT.

The V gene is TRBV5-5, the J gene TRBJ2-1; 11 bases align to TRBD2. There are 14 residues in the CDR3. Unmatched junction bases numbered 3, after V lost 4 bases and J lost 6 bases. Germline loops: CDR1 SGHKS, CDR2 YYEKEE (reference sequence). CDR3 region: CASSRGLAVNEQFF. In DNA, the CDR3 is TGTGCCAGCAGCCGGGGACTAGCGGTCAATGAGCAGTTCTTC.

The J gene is TRBJ2-1, the V gene TRBV4-1; no clear D gene. Germline CDR1 reads MGHRA; CDR2 reads YSYEKL. This CDR3 region has 13 residues. V was cut by 4 bases and J by 3 bases, with 7 bases left in between. CDR3 bases: TGCGCCAGCAGCCGGCAGATCTACAATGAGCAGTTCTTC. It translates to CASSRQIYNEQFF.

CDR3 in DNA: TGTGCCAGCAGCCTGGAAGCAGGGGGCAATGGAAACACCATATATTTT. Translating gives CASSLEAGGNGNTIYF. The J gene is TRBJ1-3, the V gene TRBV7-2, with 8 bases that match TRBD1. Germline CDR1 is SGHTA and CDR2 is FQGNSA. CDR3 length equals 16 residues. Germline trimming cut 5 bases from V and 3 bases from J; bases unmatched to any gene: 9.

This rearrangement joins TRBV5-1 to TRBJ1-1; D not resolved. There are 14 residues in the CDR3. V was trimmed by 2 bases and J by 6 bases, leaving 14 bases between them. CDR1 SGHRS and CDR2 YFSETQ come from the germline V gene. CDR3 in DNA: TGCGCCAGCAGCTTCGGGGTTGTATTGGCTGAAGCTTTCTTT. Translation gives CASSFGVVLAEAFF.

This rearrangement joins TRBV27 to TRBJ1-2, with D maybe TRBD1 (6 bases). Per germline, CDR1 MNHEY and CDR2 SMNVEV (reference sequence). This CDR3 is 16 amino acids long. V was trimmed by 3 bases and J by 6 bases, leaving 20 bases between them. The chain's CDR3 is CASSFSALTGLDGYTF. CDR3 nucleotides: TGTGCCAGCAGTTTCTCCGCCCTAACAGGGTTGGATGGCTACACCTTC.

The chain uses TRBV5-5 and TRBJ1-2; D is undetermined. The V and J ends lost 0 bases and 2 bases respectively, with 8 bases between them. This CDR3 spans 14 amino acids. CDR1 is SGHKS and CDR2 is YYEKEE in the germline V gene (reference sequence). Written as DNA, the CDR3 is TGTGCCAGCAGCTTGGTATGGCTGAACTATGGCTACACCTTC. It translates to CASSLVWLNYGYTF.

CDR3: CASSPRTGTPTGELFF. In DNA form, the CDR3 reads TGCGCCAGCAGCCCTCGAACCGGGACTCCCACCGGGGAGCTGTTTTTT. This chain connects TRBV5-1 to TRBJ2-2, with D maybe TRBD2 (6 bases). CDR1 is SGHRS, CDR2 YFSETQ, per germline. The CDR3 runs to 16 residues. V was clipped by 4 bases and J by 4 bases, with 17 bases between them.

This clone was detected only once. The chain uses TRBV7-6 and TRBJ1-6, with D maybe TRBD1 (6 bases). V was shortened by 5 bases and J by 9 bases, with 17 bases between the two germline ends. The germline V gene encodes CDR1 SGHVS and CDR2 FNYEAQ. This CDR3 comprises 15 residues. The CDR3 region has the DNA TGTGCCAGCAGCCTAAACCCGGGACAACTTTCACCCCTCCACTTT. As protein: CASSLNPGQLSPLHF.

The chain has TRBV11-1 and TRBJ1-6, with TRBD1 identical over 12 bases. CDR3 size: 15 residues. Per the germline V gene, CDR1 is SGHAT and CDR2 is FQDESV (reference sequence). Losses at the gene ends were 5 bases for V and 9 bases for J; bases not matched to a gene: 5. This CDR3 is CASSPGTGGSSPLHF. CDR3 in DNA: TGTGCCAGCAGCCCCGGGACAGGGGGCAGTTCACCCCTCCACTTT.

The chain has TRBV6-5 and TRBJ2-1; tentative D call: TRBD2 (6 bases). The CDR3 runs to 14 residues. Trimming took 5 bases from V and 8 from J, leaving 16 bases between them. CDR1 and CDR2 (germline): MNHEY, SVGAGI. In DNA, the CDR3 is TGTGCCAGCAGTCTACGACTAGTAGTCGATGAGCAGTTCTTC. Its protein product is CASSLRLVVDEQFF.

A few counts support this clone. This sequence joins TRBV2 and TRBJ2-2, with D possibly TRBD2 on 5 matching bases. The CDR3 sequence is 12 residues long. Germline CDR1 SNHLY, CDR2 FYNNEI. Trimming shortened V by 5 bases and J by 9 bases, and 10 bases separated the two germline ends. CDR3 DNA: TGTGCCAGCAGTAGGGAGTTAAGGGAGCTGTTTTTT. Amino acids: CASSRELRELFF.

The chain couples TRBV25-1 to TRBJ1-1; TRBD1 matches at 7 bases. Germline CDR1 reads MGHDK; CDR2 reads SYGVNS. This CDR3 contains 14 residues. J was trimmed by 6 bases and V by 6 bases; bases with no gene match: 10. CDR3 bases: TGTGCCAGCAGGGTGGAGGGGGCAGCGGCTGAAGCTTTCTTT. It is translated as CASRVEGAAAEAFF.

CDR3 nucleotides: TGCGCCAGCAGGCCTCCGGGACAGACATATGAAAAACTGTTTTTT. Translation: CASRPPGQTYEKLFF. This chain connects TRBV5-1 to TRBJ1-4; 7 bases are a match to TRBD1. Germline CDR1 SGHRS, CDR2 YFSETQ. This CDR3 is 15 amino acids long. V lost 5 bases to trimming and J lost 6 bases; unmatched junction nucleotides: 10.

The V call is TRBV30, the J call TRBJ2-3, with D perhaps TRBD1 (5 bases). CDR1 and CDR2 from the germline V gene are GTSNPN and SVGIG (reference sequence). V gave up 0 bases and J gave up 10 bases, with 8 bases separating them. This CDR3 region has 11 residues. The CDR3 coding sequence is TGTGCCTGGAGTGTACAGGTGGCGCAGTATTTT. This translates into CAWSVQVAQYF.

The chain recombines TRBV6-5 with TRBJ1-4, with 11 bases aligning to TRBD1. V shed 6 bases and J 8 bases; nucleotides not matched to a gene: 5. The CDR3 totals 14 residues. Germline CDR1 is MNHEY and CDR2 is SVGAGI. CDR3 coding DNA: TGTGCCAGCAGGGGGACAGGGGGTGGGGAAAAACTGTTTTTT. Translated, it gives CASRGTGGGEKLFF.

This clone was detected once. The chain recombines TRBV28 with TRBJ2-4; the match to TRBD1 covers 8 bases. Per germline, CDR1 MDHEN and CDR2 SYDVKM. The CDR3 is made up of 13 amino acids. V shed 6 bases and J 6 bases; nucleotides not matched to a gene: 4. The CDR3 DNA reads TGTGCCAGCAGGGGGACAGGAAGAAACATTCAGTACTTC. This codes for CASRGTGRNIQYF.

The genes are TRBV6-5 and TRBJ1-5, with 11 positions matching TRBD1. This CDR3 is 14 amino acids long. CDR1 is MNHEY and CDR2 is SVGAGI in the germline V gene. V trimming: 6 bases; J trimming: 5 bases; junction bases outside the gene matches: 3. CDR3 DNA: TGTGCCAGCAGGTGGGGACAGGGGGATCAGCCCCAGCATTTT. Residues: CASRWGQGDQPQHF.

The genes are TRBV9 and TRBJ1-5, with 7 nucleotides matching TRBD1. V gave up 0 bases and J gave up 5 bases; unmatched junction bases: 5. This CDR3 contains 15 residues. Germline V CDR1 and CDR2: SGDLS, YYNGEE. DNA of the CDR3: TGTGCCAGCAGCGTAGGCGGGACAGAGGATCAGCCCCAGCATTTT. Amino acid sequence: CASSVGGTEDQPQHF.

V and J are TRBV7-9 and TRBJ2-6; 10 positions agree with TRBD1. The CDR3 is 18 amino acids. Germline loops: CDR1 SEHNR, CDR2 FQNEAQ (reference sequence). J gave up 1 base and V 5 bases, and 8 bases lay outside the gene matches. CDR3 DNA sequence: TGTGCCAGCAGCGAATCCGGGACAGGGGAATCTGGGGCCAACGTCCTGACTTTC. It specifies CASSESGTGESGANVLTF. The full variable domain, with the rest looked up from reference TRBV7-9 and TRBJ2-6, is DTGVSQNPRHKITKRGQNVTFRCDPISEHNRLYWYRQTLGQGPEFLTYFQNEAQLEKSRLLSDRFSAERPKGSFSTLEIQRTEQGDSAMYLCASSESGTGESGANVLTFGAGSRLTVL.